The sequence of this T cell receptor (beta chain) was determined in a study of blood T cell repertoires in COVID-19. Across the whole study: The United States, Italy and Spain supplied acute and convalescent COVID-19 samples. T cells, B-cell-depleted T cells, or PBMCs supplied cDNA or gDNA.

Per the study methods: By means of reference gene primer amplification, nucleated cell counts were estimated. Some clones are missing from TCRdb's copy, which holds only in-frame ones; the method was immunoSEQ multiplex PCR. V and J calls plus clone size are reproduced from that table; the DNA served to infer D and trimming. Of about 88,000 clones in the sample, roughly 84% were seen once. Germline loops: CDR1 LGHNA, CDR2 YNFKEQ. The trim removed 1 base at V and 5 bases at J, leaving 5 bases unmatched. This CDR3 spans 15 amino acids. The sequenced sample consisted of peripheral blood. The chain has TRBV4-2 and TRBJ2-7; 10 nucleotides match TRBD2. This TCR was sampled from a woman of 80 years or more with acute or convalescent COVID-19. The CDR3 nucleotides read TGTGCCAGCAGCCAAGGAGGGACTAGCGCCCACGAGCAGTACTTC. It yields the protein CASSQGGTSAHEQYF.